Below, 2 T cell receptor beta chains from the same sample are listed, as sequenced in a study of T cells in Graves' hyperthyroidism and ophthalmopathy. RNA transcripts provided the source from which TCR beta CDR3 regions were amplified. HTBI primers were the set used in a first-round RT-PCR of the TCR CDR3. One entry per CDR3 protein, called by TCRdb with MiXCR from the multiplex PCR reads. Of 640,000 or so distinct CDR3 sequences in the sample, 14% were seen once. Material for sequencing was blood. These receptors originate from a woman between 18 and 29 years old with Graves' ophthalmopathy.

A few counts support this clonotype. This chain joins TRBV6-2 or TRBV6-3 and TRBJ2-1; 8 bases map to TRBD2. After removal of 11 bases from V and 8 bases from J, the junction contained 14 bases not matched to a gene. This CDR3 is built from 14 residues. Germline CDR1 and CDR2: MNHEY and SVGEGT. The CDR3: CAVKASGSLDEQFF. The CDR3 nucleotides read TGTGCCGTTAAAGCCAGCGGGAGCCTCGATGAGCAGTTCTTC.

In this sample, this clonotype turned up a few times. J is TRBJ2-5 and V is TRBV20-1; D is unresolved. The CDR3 is made up of 12 amino acids. Trimming pared 1 base from V and 1 base from J, leaving 4 bases between. Germline V CDR1 and CDR2: DFQATT, SNEGSKA (reference sequence). As DNA, the CDR3 is TGCAGTGCTAGAGGCTTCCAAGAGACCCAGTACTTC. Its translation is CSARGFQETQYF.